These 17 T cell receptor beta chains came from one sample sequenced in a study of metastatic and nonmetastatic thyroid tumors. TCRdb re-called the PCR reads through MiXCR. The table has tens of thousands of clones, more than 9.5% seen once. Patients had received no treatment of any kind before thyroid surgery. Sequencing was carried out using blood. The source of these receptors is a female donor with papillary thyroid cancer or a benign thyroid nodule (not recorded which). Some clones in this sample may be carry-over from other donors' samples.

This clone was counted ten times or more. The V gene is TRBV9, the J gene TRBJ1-2; D might be TRBD1 (6 bases). CDR1 is SGDLS, CDR2 YYNGEE, per germline. Trimming took off 3 bases at V and 4 bases at J, with 16 bases between the two ends. This CDR3 is 15 amino acids long. The CDR3 region is CASSADGGRPYGYTF. CDR3 bases: TGTGCCAGCAGCGCCGATGGGGGGCGGCCCTATGGCTACACCTTC.

With regard to this clone: This could be a read error, since a much larger clone is one nucleotide away. Additional DNA sequences in this sample encode the identical CDR3. The chain employs TRBV3-1 and TRBJ2-3; D is perhaps TRBD1 or TRBD2 (5 bases each). CDR1 is LGHDT, CDR2 YNNKEL, per germline (reference sequence). Trimming cost V 7 bases and J 2 bases, with 13 bases left between them. The CDR3 covers 14 residues. The CDR3 DNA is TGTGCCAGCACCCCAGGGACCATCACAGATACGCAGTATTTT. Protein sequence: CASTPGTITDTQYF.

This clone was picked up a small number of times. The chain joins TRBV5-1 to TRBJ2-3; 10 bases line up with TRBD2. The CDR3 is 17 amino acids. Losses at the gene ends were 4 bases for V and 5 bases for J; bases not matched to a gene: 13. From germline, CDR1 is SGHRS and CDR2 YFSETQ. The CDR3 reads CASSPGRTSGVRDTQYF. The CDR3 DNA is TGCGCCAGCAGCCCCGGCAGGACTAGCGGAGTGAGAGATACGCAGTATTTT.

This clone was counted many times. The V call is TRBV2, the J call TRBJ2-5, with 8 bases matching TRBD2. The CDR3 runs to 15 residues. Germline-derived CDR1 and CDR2 are SNHLY and FYNNEI. V gave up 2 bases and J gave up 5 bases; unmatched junction bases: 7. The CDR3, as DNA: TGTGCCAGCAGTGAACCCAGCGGGAGTCGGGAGACCCAGTACTTC. As protein: CASSEPSGSRETQYF.

This clone was observed a few times. The chain is built from TRBV2 and TRBJ2-7, with no clear D. This CDR3 region has 14 residues. Germline CDR1 reads SNHLY; CDR2 reads FYNNEI. Trimming took off 4 bases at V and 2 bases at J, with 12 bases between the two ends. The CDR3 here is CASSGADLPYEQYV. The CDR3 DNA follows: TGTGCCAGCAGTGGGGCAGACTTACCCTACGAGCAGTACGTC.

This clone was observed a handful of times. The rearrangement uses TRBV6-5 and TRBJ2-7, with D possibly called TRBD1 or TRBD2 (7 bases each). Trimming stripped 2 bases from V and 3 bases from J, with 14 bases between. Looked up from germline, CDR1 is MNHEY and CDR2 is SVGAGI. The CDR3 has 15 amino acids. The CDR3 DNA is TGTGCCAGCAGTTACGCAGGGGGAGGGCACTACGAGCAGTACTTC. It codes for CASSYAGGGHYEQYF.

In the case of this clone: A much larger clone differs from this one at a single base, so this may be a read error. This likely comes from a read error, as the CDR3 has no conserved phenylalanine or tryptophan at its end. The rearrangement links TRBV3-1 to TRBJ2-5, with 9 bases identical to TRBD1. The trim removed 2 bases at V and 5 bases at J, leaving 6 bases unmatched. There are 15 residues in the CDR3. CDR1 and CDR2 from the germline V gene are LGHDT and YNNKEL (reference sequence). CDR3 sequence (DNA): TGTGCCAGCAGCCAAAGGGGGACAGGGTGGGAGACCCAGTACCTC. This sequence encodes CASSQRGTGWETQYL.

This clone was detected ten times or more. The identical CDR3 is also encoded by other nucleotide sequences in the sample. This chain joins TRBV24-1 and TRBJ1-1; 8 nucleotides line up with TRBD1. The CDR3 is 15 residues long. The V and J ends lost 5 bases and 3 bases, in that order; junction bases with no gene match: 7. Per germline, CDR1 KGHDR and CDR2 SFDVKD. CDR3 loop: CATSASGGRDTEAFF. CDR3 in DNA: TGTGCCACCAGTGCGTCAGGGGGCCGGGACACTGAAGCTTTCTTT.

The rearrangement joins TRBV20-1 to TRBJ1-5; 7 bases align to TRBD1. The V gene end was trimmed by 6 bases and the J gene end by 4 bases; junction bases not matched to a gene: 12. Germline V gene lookup returns CDR1 DFQATT and CDR2 SNEGSKA (reference sequence). The length of the CDR3 is 15 residues. CDR3 loop: CSAVRQGELNQPQHF. In nucleotides, the CDR3 is TGCAGTGCGGTTAGACAGGGAGAATTGAATCAGCCCCAGCATTTT.

This clone was counted many times. This chain links TRBV6-2 or TRBV6-3 with TRBJ1-1, with D unresolved. The length of the CDR3 is 13 residues. Germline assignment: CDR1 MNHEY and CDR2 SVGEGT. V lost 2 bases to trimming and J lost 4 bases, with 8 bases between them. Here the CDR3 reads CASSYLLATEAFF. The CDR3 DNA sequence: TGTGCCAGCAGTTACCTTCTGGCCACTGAAGCTTTCTTT.

This clone was counted at least ten times. The chain is built from TRBV18 and TRBJ2-1; TRBD1 matches 9 bases. The V segment lost 3 bases and the J segment 5 bases; nucleotides outside the gene matches: 5. Per the germline V gene, CDR1 is KGHSH and CDR2 is LQKENI. This CDR3 contains 15 residues. The CDR3 DNA follows: TGTGCCAGCTCACCCCGGGACAGGGCCGACAATGAGCAGTTCTTC. It yields the protein CASSPRDRADNEQFF.

This clone was observed many times. A read error is possible here, since a much larger clone lies one base away. Other nucleotide sequences in the sample specify the same CDR3. The rearrangement uses TRBV28 and TRBJ2-7; D is possibly TRBD1 (6 bases). With 7 bases removed from V and 2 bases from J, the gap between germline ends came to 21 bases. The germline gives CDR1 MDHEN, CDR2 SYDVKM. The CDR3 spans 16 residues. Written as DNA, the CDR3 is TGTGCCAGCACCCCCCTCAGGGGTCCACGTGCCTACGAGCAGTACTTC. It codes for CASTPLRGPRAYEQYF.

This clone was counted many times. The genes are TRBV20-1 and TRBJ2-7; no firm D call. Trimming pared 4 bases from V and 3 bases from J, leaving 19 bases between. Germline V gives CDR1 DFQATT, CDR2 SNEGSKA (reference sequence). CDR3 length equals 15 residues. The CDR3 loop is CSAIPAGANNYEQYF. CDR3 sequence (DNA): TGCAGTGCTATTCCAGCTGGAGCGAACAACTACGAGCAGTACTTC.

There are many counts of this clone. The rearrangement joins TRBV20-1 to TRBJ2-3; D gene unclear. There are 16 residues in the CDR3. CDR1 and CDR2 from the germline V gene are DFQATT and SNEGSKA (reference sequence). V was shortened by 3 bases and J by 5 bases, with 21 bases between the two germline ends. The CDR3, as DNA: TGCAGTGCTAGCAAGGCCAGCCGTTTTAACGGAGATACGCAGTATTTT. Amino acid sequence: CSASKASRFNGDTQYF.

This clone was seen ten or more times. V is TRBV5-6 and J is TRBJ2-7; 13 nucleotides align to TRBD2. The germline V gene has CDR1 SGHDT and CDR2 YYEEEE. V trimming: 4 bases; J trimming: 2 bases; junction bases outside the gene matches: 3. The CDR3 extends over 15 amino acids. The CDR3: CASSTGTSGTYEQYF. The CDR3 DNA sequence: TGTGCCAGCAGCACCGGGACTAGCGGGACCTACGAGCAGTACTTC. The variable domain in full, completed from reference TRBV5-6 and TRBJ2-7, reads DAGVTQSPTHLIKTRGQQVTLRCSPKSGHDTVSWYQQALGQGPQFIFQYYEEEERQRGNFPDRFSGHQFPNYSSELNVNALLLGDSALYLCASSTGTSGTYEQYFGPGTRLTVT.

The sample holds many counts of this clone. A much larger clone is a single base away; this may be a read error. The rearrangement joins TRBV7-8 to TRBJ2-1, with 14 nucleotides matching TRBD2. Trimming at V came to 5 bases and at J to 11 bases, leaving 11 bases not matched to a gene. CDR3 length: 16 residues. Germline loops: CDR1 SGHVS, CDR2 FQNEAQ. In nucleotides, the CDR3 is TGTGCCAGCAGCCCCAGGACTAGCGGGAGGTTTGGTAAGCAGTTCTTC. Its translation: CASSPRTSGRFGKQFF.

The chain employs TRBV12-3 or TRBV12-4 and TRBJ2-2; the D gene is possibly TRBD1 (6 bases). This CDR3 is 14 amino acids long. V lost 5 bases, J lost 0 bases, and 7 bases lay in between. The CDR3 protein is CASSKGANTGELFF. CDR3 bases: TGTGCCAGCAGTAAGGGGGCGAACACCGGGGAGCTGTTTTTT.